This entry lists 23 T cell receptor beta chains sequenced from one sample in a study of regulatory dendritic cells for organ transplantation. TCRdb keeps only in-frame clones here, not all; method: immunoSEQ multiplex PCR. The sample shows approximately 35,000 clones, 70% to 90% of them seen only once. Sequenced material: naive CD4+ T cells from blood. Subset reported: CD45RA+ naive T cells. All receptors derive from a human donor in good health.

The chain combines TRBV19 with TRBJ1-1, with 10 nucleotides matching TRBD1. Germline CDR1 LNHDA, CDR2 SQIVND (reference sequence). This CDR3 spans 14 amino acids. Trimming cost V 5 bases and J 2 bases; bases outside gene matches: 2. CDR3: CASSRDRGNTEAFF. CDR3 DNA: TGTGCCAGTAGTCGGGACAGGGGTAACACTGAAGCTTTCTTT. The full variable domain, rest sourced from reference TRBV19 and TRBJ1-1, is DGGITQSPKYLFRKEGQNVTLSCEQNLNHDAMYWYRQDPGQGLRLIYYSQIVNDFQKGDIAEGYSVSREKKESFPLTVTSAQKNPTAFYLCASSRDRGNTEAFFGQGTRLTVV.

This sequence joins TRBV11-2 and TRBJ1-2; possibly TRBD1 for D (6 bases). CDR3 length equals 14 residues. Trimming cost V 3 bases and J 5 bases, with 13 bases left between them. Germline values: CDR1 SGHAT, CDR2 FQNNGV. The CDR3 reads CASSLVGQNYGYTF. The CDR3 coding sequence is TGTGCCAGCAGCTTGGTAGGACAGAATTATGGCTACACCTTC.

This chain links TRBV19 with TRBJ1-4, with a possible D match to TRBD1 (6 bases). The V end lost 3 bases, the J end lost 8 bases, and 22 bases lay between the germline ends. Germline CDR1 LNHDA, CDR2 SQIVND (reference sequence). The CDR3 loop spans 17 amino acids. The CDR3 region is CASSMAQGGASGEKLFF. CDR3 DNA sequence: TGTGCCAGTAGTATGGCCCAAGGGGGGGCTTCGGGAGAAAAACTGTTTTTT.

This sequence joins TRBV6-5 and TRBJ2-2; a possible D gene is TRBD1 (5 bases). Looked up from germline, CDR1 is MNHEY and CDR2 is SVGAGI. Trimming shortened V by 7 bases and J by 9 bases, and 9 bases separated the two germline ends. The CDR3 runs 11 residues. The CDR3 here is CASTQGWELFF. The CDR3 DNA follows: TGTGCCAGCACCCAGGGATGGGAGCTGTTTTTT.

The CDR3 sequence is CASSVVQGSYNEQFF. The DNA of the CDR3 is TGTGCCAGCAGCGTAGTTCAGGGCTCCTACAATGAGCAGTTCTTC. The rearrangement joins TRBV9 to TRBJ2-1; a possible D gene is TRBD1 (5 bases). Germline CDR1 SGDLS, CDR2 YYNGEE. The length of the CDR3 is 15 residues. V was cut by 0 bases and J by 0 bases, with 7 bases left in between.

The chain has TRBV7-2 and TRBJ2-7; D not certain. Germline CDR1 reads SGHTA; CDR2 reads FQGNSA. The CDR3 sequence is 12 residues long. V lost 2 bases and J lost 6, with 8 bases in between. The CDR3 protein is CASSLRTAEQYF. The CDR3 coding sequence is TGTGCCAGCAGCTTAAGGACGGCCGAGCAGTACTTC.

V usage is TRBV13 and J usage is TRBJ2-3, with no clear D. Germline CDR1 PRHDT, CDR2 FYEKMQ (reference sequence). Trimming stripped 3 bases from V and 0 bases from J, with 13 bases between. The CDR3 has 16 amino acids. CDR3 sequence: CASSFRTKLSTDTQYF. CDR3 nucleotides: TGTGCCAGCAGCTTCCGGACCAAATTGAGCACAGATACGCAGTATTTT.

The genes are TRBV10-3 and TRBJ2-7; TRBD2 aligns across 10 bases. The CDR3 is made up of 13 amino acids. V dropped 6 bases and J dropped 2; count of bases not matched to a gene: 1. Germline V gene data show CDR1 as ENHRY and CDR2 as SYGVKD. This CDR3 is CAIRSGGAYEQYF. DNA for the CDR3: TGTGCCATCAGGAGCGGGGGGGCCTACGAGCAGTACTTC.

The chain employs TRBV5-6 and TRBJ1-4, with TRBD1 as a possible D gene (5 bases). Trimming took 1 base from V and 4 from J, leaving 17 bases between them. The CDR3 is made up of 17 amino acids. Germline-derived CDR1 and CDR2 are SGHDT and YYEEEE. The CDR3 DNA follows: TGTGCCAGCAGCTTGAGGGGTGTGGGGCGCGGTAATGAAAAACTGTTTTTT. It encodes CASSLRGVGRGNEKLFF. The variable domain in full, with the rest retrieved from reference TRBV5-6 and TRBJ1-4, is DAGVTQSPTHLIKTRGQQVTLRCSPKSGHDTVSWYQQALGQGPQFIFQYYEEEERQRGNFPDRFSGHQFPNYSSELNVNALLLGDSALYLCASSLRGVGRGNEKLFFGSGTQLSVL.

As for this clone: Its ends do not fully match the called genes, so a read error is possible. This chain joins TRBV5-4 and TRBJ2-5, with no clear D. The DNA end is more similar to TRBJ2-7, so the J call may be wrong. The CDR3 is made up of 14 amino acids. Per germline, CDR1 SGHNT and CDR2 YYREEE (reference sequence). In DNA, the CDR3 is TGTGCCAGCAGCTTGGCTGCTAGTTCCTCCGAGCAGTACTTC. This encodes CASSLAASSSEQYF.

This chain joins TRBV5-4 and TRBJ2-1, with TRBD2 matching over 11 bases. The germline gives CDR1 SGHNT, CDR2 YYREEE (reference sequence). This CDR3 comprises 15 residues. V dropped 3 bases and J dropped 4; count of bases not matched to a gene: 3. CDR3 residues: CASSYGTSGYNEQFF. CDR3 DNA: TGTGCCAGCAGCTACGGGACTAGCGGATACAATGAGCAGTTCTTC.

CDR3 sequence reads: CASSLIQHPNSPLHF. The CDR3 DNA is TGTGCCAGCAGCTTAATTCAACACCCCAATTCACCCCTCCACTTT. This chain uses TRBV7-3 with TRBJ1-6; the D is unclear. The CDR3 totals 15 residues. Germline V CDR1 and CDR2: SGHTA, FQGTGA. V was cut by 1 base and J by 7 bases, with 11 bases left in between.

The V and J genes are TRBV18 and TRBJ2-1, with 7 bases fitting TRBD1. V dropped 2 bases and J dropped 2; count of bases not matched to a gene: 6. The germline CDR1 and CDR2 sequences are KGHSH and LQKENI. The CDR3 extends over 16 amino acids. CDR3 sequence: CASSPKGQLTYNEQFF. In nucleotides, the CDR3 is TGTGCCAGCTCACCAAAGGGACAGTTAACCTACAATGAGCAGTTCTTC.

This chain connects TRBV7-9 to TRBJ1-4; TRBD1 is a possible D gene (6 bases). In germline, CDR1 is SEHNR, CDR2 FQNEAQ (reference sequence). The CDR3 loop spans 14 amino acids. The V end was cut by 6 bases, the J end by 7 bases, with 15 bases between. This CDR3 is CASSWGGASEKLFF. CDR3 DNA sequence: TGTGCCAGCAGTTGGGGGGGCGCGTCTGAAAAACTGTTTTTT.

V gene TRBV19 combines with J gene TRBJ2-2; D is unresolved. From germline, CDR1 is LNHDA and CDR2 SQIVND (reference sequence). The V end lost 2 bases, the J end lost 0 bases, and 4 bases lay between the germline ends. The CDR3 runs to 14 residues. DNA of the CDR3: TGTGCCAGTAGTATATCTCCGAACACCGGGGAGCTGTTTTTT. This encodes CASSISPNTGELFF.

The chain has TRBV11-2 and TRBJ2-1; D may be TRBD2 (5 bases). Germline V CDR1 and CDR2: SGHAT, FQNNGV. This CDR3 is 13 amino acids long. V lost 3 bases, J lost 10 bases, and 13 bases lay in between. The CDR3 here is CASSLGLRGEQFF. The CDR3 DNA sequence: TGTGCCAGCAGCTTGGGCCTCCGCGGGGAGCAGTTCTTC.

This sequence joins TRBV18 and TRBJ2-7, with D possibly called TRBD1 or TRBD2 (5 bases each). The CDR3 is made up of 16 amino acids. CDR1 and CDR2 from the germline V gene are KGHSH and LQKENI. V lost 5 bases to trimming and J lost 2 bases, with 19 bases between them. This chain's CDR3 is CASSLNPRDAPYEQYF. CDR3 coding DNA: TGTGCCAGCTCATTGAATCCCCGGGACGCACCCTACGAGCAGTACTTC.

Only a few counts were recorded for this clone. This chain joins TRBV18 and TRBJ2-7; D remains unclear. V dropped 3 bases and J dropped 3 bases, with 9 bases sitting between them. This CDR3 comprises 13 residues. Germline V gene sequence: CDR1 KGHSH, CDR2 LQKENI. CDR3 sequence reads: CASSPLDNYEQYF. In nucleotides, the CDR3 is TGTGCCAGCTCACCGCTCGACAACTACGAGCAGTACTTC.

J is TRBJ1-1 and V is TRBV5-1; D call uncertain. Germline-derived CDR1 and CDR2 are SGHRS and YFSETQ. V lost 2 bases, J lost 5 bases, and 10 bases lay in between. CDR3 length equals 13 residues. The CDR3 coding sequence is TGCGCCAGCAGCTTCTCGGGTGAAACTGAAGCTTTCTTT. Translating gives CASSFSGETEAFF.

CDR3 nucleotide sequence: TGTGCCTGGGCCTCACAGGGCCCCTATGGCTACACCTTC. It codes for CAWASQGPYGYTF. The chain links TRBV30 to TRBJ1-2, with D possibly matching TRBD1 (6 bases). With 5 bases removed from V and 4 bases from J, the gap between germline ends came to 14 bases. This CDR3 spans 13 amino acids. Germline V CDR1 and CDR2: GTSNPN, SVGIG (reference sequence).

The chain recombines TRBV6-6 with TRBJ1-4; no clear D. Deletions cut 4 bases from V and 4 bases from J, with 10 bases between. CDR3 length equals 14 residues. The germline gives CDR1 MNHNY, CDR2 SVGAGI (reference sequence). The CDR3: CASSFSDLNEKLFF. The CDR3 bases are TGTGCCAGCAGTTTCTCGGACCTTAATGAAAAACTGTTTTTT.

V is TRBV6-5 and J is TRBJ1-2; D is uncertain. The CDR3 runs to 14 residues. Germline V gene sequence: CDR1 MNHEY, CDR2 SVGAGI. V gave up 5 bases and J gave up 0 bases, with 10 bases separating them. The CDR3 loop reads CASSPRESNYGYTF. For the CDR3, the DNA is TGTGCCAGCAGTCCCCGGGAGTCTAACTATGGCTACACCTTC.

The chain uses TRBV11-2 and TRBJ2-1; weak D call: TRBD1 (5 bases). The CDR3 contains 14 residues. CDR1 is SGHAT and CDR2 is FQNNGV in the germline V gene. V lost 3 bases to trimming and J lost 1 base, with 7 bases between them. The CDR3 region is CASSFAGSYNEQFF. CDR3 nucleotides: TGTGCCAGCAGCTTCGCAGGGTCCTACAATGAGCAGTTCTTC.